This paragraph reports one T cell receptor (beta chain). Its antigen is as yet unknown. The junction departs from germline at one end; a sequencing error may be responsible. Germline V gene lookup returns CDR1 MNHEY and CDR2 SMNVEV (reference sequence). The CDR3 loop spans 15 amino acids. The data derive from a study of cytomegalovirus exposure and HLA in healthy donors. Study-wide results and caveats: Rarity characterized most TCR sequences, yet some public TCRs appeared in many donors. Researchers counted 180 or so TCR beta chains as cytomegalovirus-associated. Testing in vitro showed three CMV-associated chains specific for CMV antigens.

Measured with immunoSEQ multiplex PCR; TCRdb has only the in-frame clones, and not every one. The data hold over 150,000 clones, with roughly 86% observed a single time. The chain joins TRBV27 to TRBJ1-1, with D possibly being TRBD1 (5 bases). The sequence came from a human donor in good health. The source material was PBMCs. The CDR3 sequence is CASILRPGVSTEAFF. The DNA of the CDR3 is TGTGCCAGCATTTTAAGACCGGGGGTGAGCACTGAAGCTTTCTTT.